This T cell receptor beta chain was sequenced during a study of post-analysis software for immune sequencing data. The authors incorporated unique molecular identifiers into the TCR beta cDNA libraries. Each CDR3 protein is one row after TCRdb ran MiXCR on the PCR reads. The table includes over 700,000 distinct CDR3 sequences, about 27% detected once. This clonotype was counted ten times or more. Its antigen is unidentified. Mismatch with germline at one junction end may stem from a read error. Germline V gene lookup returns CDR1 SGHTA and CDR2 FQGNSA. CDR3 size: 13 residues. Study-wide results and caveats: Co-batched samples clustered tightly together by F measure. In patients, five or six TRBV segments were more frequent than in controls, with TRBV5-6, TRBV5-1 and TRBV20-1 among them. People with multiple sclerosis had a significantly lower normalized Chao1 diversity than controls did.

The chain carries TRBV7-2 and TRBJ2-7; 10 bases align to TRBD2. The TCR originated in a girl aged 5-17 years with multiple sclerosis. Material for sequencing was blood. In nucleotides, the CDR3 is TGTGCCAGCAGCCTAGCGGGAGTGGGCGAGCAGTACTTC. Amino acid sequence: CASSLAGVGEQYF.